The T cell receptor (beta chain) under discussion was sequenced for a study of blood T cell repertoires in COVID-19. Here immunoSEQ multiplex PCR was the method, and the copy in TCRdb shows in-frame clones only, minus some. The sample yields approximately 150,000 clones, about nine tenths seen once. V was pared by 5 bases and J by 3 bases, with 5 bases of the junction left unmatched. This CDR3 region has 14 residues. Germline V lookup: CDR1 SGDLS, CDR2 YYNGEE. The specimen was peripheral blood. The clonotype was recovered from a woman aged 70-85 years with acute or convalescent COVID-19. The V call is TRBV9, the J call TRBJ2-1, with 7 bases matching TRBD2. CDR3 sequence (DNA): TGTGCCAGCAGTTTAGCGGGTATCTACAATGAGCAGTTCTTC. Translation gives CASSLAGIYNEQFF.